The clone carrying this T cell receptor (beta chain) was recorded a few times. The antigen is undetermined. Germline CDR1 is DFQATT and CDR2 is SNEGSKA (reference sequence). This CDR3 region has 18 residues. Trimming cost V 2 bases and J 5 bases; bases outside gene matches: 17. The sample belongs to a study of T-cell reconstitution after alpha-beta-depleted transplantation in children. Whole-study results and caveats: Several hundred expanded graft clones reportedly supplied alpha-beta T cells about two months after transplant. Surviving recipient T cells and thymic progenitors produced the high day-60 TCRbeta diversity seen in some patients. Most T-cell counts and diversity one year after the transplant came from T cells that were newly produced.

Molecular barcoding with unique molecular identifiers was used for the TCRbeta library. TCRdb reprocessed the PCR reads via MiXCR and lists one record per CDR3 protein. The sample has 450,000 to 700,000 distinct CDR3 sequences, 25% to 30% seen once. The sequence came from a boy in the first two years of life with Wiskott-Aldrich syndrome, due to receive a stem cell transplant. J is TRBJ2-5 and V is TRBV20-1; 10 bases align to TRBD2. Sequencing used PBMCs, obtained before TCRalphabeta/CD19-depleted stem cell transplant. The DNA of the CDR3 is TGCAGTGCTAGATTTTCCGGGACTAGCGAAGGGCCAAGGGAGACCCAGTACTTC. It codes for CSARFSGTSEGPRETQYF.